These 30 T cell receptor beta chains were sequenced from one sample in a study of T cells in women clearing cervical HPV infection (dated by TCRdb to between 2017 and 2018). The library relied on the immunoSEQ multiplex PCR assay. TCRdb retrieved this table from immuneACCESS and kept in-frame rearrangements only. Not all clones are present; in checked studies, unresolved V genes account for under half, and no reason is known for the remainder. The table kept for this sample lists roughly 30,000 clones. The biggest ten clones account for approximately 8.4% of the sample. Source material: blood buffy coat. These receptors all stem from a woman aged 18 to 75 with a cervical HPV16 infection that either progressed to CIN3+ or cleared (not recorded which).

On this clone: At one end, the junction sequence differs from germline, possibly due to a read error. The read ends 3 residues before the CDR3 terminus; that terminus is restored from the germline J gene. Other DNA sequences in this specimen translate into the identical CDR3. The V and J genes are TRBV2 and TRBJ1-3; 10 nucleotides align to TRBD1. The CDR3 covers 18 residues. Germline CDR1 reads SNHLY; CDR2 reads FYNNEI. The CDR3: CASSRPGTGVYSGNTIYF. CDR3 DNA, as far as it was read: TGTGCCAGCAGTCGTCCCGGGACAGGGGTATACTCTGGAAACACG.

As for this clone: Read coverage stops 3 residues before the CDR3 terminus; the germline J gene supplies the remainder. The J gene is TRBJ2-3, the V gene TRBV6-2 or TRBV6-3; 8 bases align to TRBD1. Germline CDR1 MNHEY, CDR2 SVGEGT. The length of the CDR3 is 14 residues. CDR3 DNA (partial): TGTGCCAGCAGACAACAGGGGGACTTTCGGACG. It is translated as CASRQQGDFRT. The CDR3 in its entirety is CASRQQGDFRTQYF.

CDR3 sequence reads: CASSLGAGQGISEQYF. The CDR3 bases that were read are TGCGCCAGCAGCTTGGGAGCGGGACAGGGTATATCCGAG. The rearrangement links TRBV5-1 to TRBJ2-7; TRBD1 matches at 9 bases. Read data end 3 residues before the CDR3 end; the end is taken from the germline J gene. The CDR3 has 16 amino acids. After removal of 0 bases from V and 6 bases from J, the junction contained 10 bases not matched to a gene. The V gene's germline CDR1 is SGHRS and CDR2 YFSETQ.

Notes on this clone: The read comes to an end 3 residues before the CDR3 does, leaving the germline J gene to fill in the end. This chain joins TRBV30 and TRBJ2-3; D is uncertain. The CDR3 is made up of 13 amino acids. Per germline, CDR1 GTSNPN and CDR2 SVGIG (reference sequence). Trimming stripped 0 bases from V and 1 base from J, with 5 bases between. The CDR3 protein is CAWSVVRTDTQYF. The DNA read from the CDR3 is TGTGCCTGGAGTGTCGTCCGCACAGATACG.

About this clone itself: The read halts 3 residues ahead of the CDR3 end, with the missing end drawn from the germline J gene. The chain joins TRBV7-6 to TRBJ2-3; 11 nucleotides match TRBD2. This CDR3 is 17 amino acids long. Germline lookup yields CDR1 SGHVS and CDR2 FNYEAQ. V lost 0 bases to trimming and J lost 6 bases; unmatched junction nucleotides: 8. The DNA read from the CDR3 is TGTGCCAGCAGCTTAGCGAATAGCGGGAGGGCCCGGGATACG. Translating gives CASSLANSGRARDT. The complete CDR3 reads CASSLANSGRARDTQYF.

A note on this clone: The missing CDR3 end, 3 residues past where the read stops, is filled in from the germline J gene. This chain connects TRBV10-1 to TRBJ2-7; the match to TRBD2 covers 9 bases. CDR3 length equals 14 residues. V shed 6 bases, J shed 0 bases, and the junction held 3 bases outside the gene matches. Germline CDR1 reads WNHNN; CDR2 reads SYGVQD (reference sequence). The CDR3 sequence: CASSRTSASYEQYF. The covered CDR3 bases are TGCGCCAGCAGCCGGACTAGCGCCTCCTACGAG.

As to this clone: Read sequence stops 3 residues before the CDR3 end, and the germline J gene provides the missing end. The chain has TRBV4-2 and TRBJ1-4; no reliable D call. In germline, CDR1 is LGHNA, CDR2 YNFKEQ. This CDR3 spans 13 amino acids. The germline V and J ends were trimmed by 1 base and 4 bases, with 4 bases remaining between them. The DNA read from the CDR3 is TGTGCCAGCAGCCAAGTCAATAATGAAAAA. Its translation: CASSQVNNEK. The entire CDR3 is CASSQVNNEKLFF.

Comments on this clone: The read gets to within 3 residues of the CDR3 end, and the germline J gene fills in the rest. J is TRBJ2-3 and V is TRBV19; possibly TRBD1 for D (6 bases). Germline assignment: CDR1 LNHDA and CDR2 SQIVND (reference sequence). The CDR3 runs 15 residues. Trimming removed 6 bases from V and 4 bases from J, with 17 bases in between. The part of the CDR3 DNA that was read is TGTGCCAGTAGCAGAGGACAGTCGGGGCCAGATACG. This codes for CASSRGQSGPDT. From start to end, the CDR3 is CASSRGQSGPDTQYF.

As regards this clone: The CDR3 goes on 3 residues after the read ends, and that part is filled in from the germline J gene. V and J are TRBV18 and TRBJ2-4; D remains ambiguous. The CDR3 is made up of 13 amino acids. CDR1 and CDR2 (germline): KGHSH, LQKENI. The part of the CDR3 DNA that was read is TGTGCCAGCTCACCACAGCGAGAGGATGGT. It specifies CASSPQREDG. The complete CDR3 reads CASSPQREDGQYF.

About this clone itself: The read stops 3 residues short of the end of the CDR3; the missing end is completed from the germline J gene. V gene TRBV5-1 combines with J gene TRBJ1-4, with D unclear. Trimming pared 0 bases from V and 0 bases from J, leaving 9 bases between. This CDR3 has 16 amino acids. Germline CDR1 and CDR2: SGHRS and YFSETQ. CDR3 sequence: CASSLGEVTTNEKLFF. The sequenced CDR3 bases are TGCGCCAGCAGCTTGGGAGAGGTTACAACTAATGAAAAA.

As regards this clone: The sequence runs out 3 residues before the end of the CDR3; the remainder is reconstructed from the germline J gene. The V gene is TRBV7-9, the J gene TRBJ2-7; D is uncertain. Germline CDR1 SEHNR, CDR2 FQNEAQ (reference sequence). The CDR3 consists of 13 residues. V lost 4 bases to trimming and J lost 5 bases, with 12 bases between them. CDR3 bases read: TGTGCCAGCAGCTCCTACTCGATCAACGAG. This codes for CASSSYSINE. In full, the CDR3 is CASSSYSINEQYF.

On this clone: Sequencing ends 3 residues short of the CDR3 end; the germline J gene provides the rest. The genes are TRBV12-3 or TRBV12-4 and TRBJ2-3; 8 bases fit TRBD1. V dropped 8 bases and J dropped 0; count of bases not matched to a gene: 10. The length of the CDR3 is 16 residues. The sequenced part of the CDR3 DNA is TGTGCCAGCCTAGACGACAGGGGCCGGAGCACAGATACG. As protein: CASLDDRGRSTDT. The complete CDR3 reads CASLDDRGRSTDTQYF.

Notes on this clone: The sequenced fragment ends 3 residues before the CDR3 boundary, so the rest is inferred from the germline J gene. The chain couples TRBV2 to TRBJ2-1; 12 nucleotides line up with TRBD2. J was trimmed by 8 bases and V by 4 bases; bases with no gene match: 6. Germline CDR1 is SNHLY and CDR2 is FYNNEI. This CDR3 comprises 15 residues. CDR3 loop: CASSVLAGGQDEQFF. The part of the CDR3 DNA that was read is TGTGCCAGCAGTGTTCTAGCGGGGGGGCAAGATGAG.

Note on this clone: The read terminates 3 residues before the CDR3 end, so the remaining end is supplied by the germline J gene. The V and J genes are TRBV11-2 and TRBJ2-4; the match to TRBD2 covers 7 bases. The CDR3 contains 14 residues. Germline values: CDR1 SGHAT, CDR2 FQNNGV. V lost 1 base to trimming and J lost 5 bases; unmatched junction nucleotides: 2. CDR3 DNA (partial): TGTGCCAGCAGCTTAGTGGGACTACAAAACATT. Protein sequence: CASSLVGLQNI. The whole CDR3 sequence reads CASSLVGLQNIQYF.

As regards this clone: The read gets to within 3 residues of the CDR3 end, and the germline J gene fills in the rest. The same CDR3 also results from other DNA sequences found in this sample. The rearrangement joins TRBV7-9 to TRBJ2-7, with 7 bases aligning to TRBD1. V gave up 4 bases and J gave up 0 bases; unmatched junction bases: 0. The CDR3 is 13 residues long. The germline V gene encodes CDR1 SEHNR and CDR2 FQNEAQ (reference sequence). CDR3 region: CASSWDSSYEQYF. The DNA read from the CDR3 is TGTGCCAGCAGCTGGGACAGCTCCTACGAG.

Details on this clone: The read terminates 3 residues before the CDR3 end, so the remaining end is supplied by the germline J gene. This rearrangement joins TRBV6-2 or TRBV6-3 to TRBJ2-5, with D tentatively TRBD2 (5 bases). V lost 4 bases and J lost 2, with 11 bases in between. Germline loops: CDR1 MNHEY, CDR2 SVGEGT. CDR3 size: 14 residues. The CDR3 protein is CASSSLATQETQYF. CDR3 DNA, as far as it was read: TGTGCCAGCAGTTCTCTAGCCACGCAAGAGACC.

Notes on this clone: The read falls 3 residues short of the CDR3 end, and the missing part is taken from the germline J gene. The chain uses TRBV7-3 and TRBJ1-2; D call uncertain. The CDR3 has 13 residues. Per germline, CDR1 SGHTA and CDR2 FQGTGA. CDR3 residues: CASSRDPTYDYTF. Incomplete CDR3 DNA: TGTGCCAGCAGCCGAGATCCAACCTACGAC.

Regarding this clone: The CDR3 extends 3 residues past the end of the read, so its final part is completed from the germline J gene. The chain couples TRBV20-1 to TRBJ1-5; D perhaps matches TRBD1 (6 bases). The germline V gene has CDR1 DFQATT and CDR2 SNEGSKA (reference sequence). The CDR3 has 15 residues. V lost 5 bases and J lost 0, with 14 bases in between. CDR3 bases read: TGCAGTGCTGGCAGGGGTGGCGGTAGCAATCAGCCC. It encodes CSAGRGGGSNQP. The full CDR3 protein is CSAGRGGGSNQPQHF.

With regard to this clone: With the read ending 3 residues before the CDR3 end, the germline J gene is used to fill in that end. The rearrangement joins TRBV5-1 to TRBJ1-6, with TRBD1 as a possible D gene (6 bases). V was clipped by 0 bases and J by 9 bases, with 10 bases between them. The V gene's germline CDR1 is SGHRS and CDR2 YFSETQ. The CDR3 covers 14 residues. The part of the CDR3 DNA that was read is TGCGCCAGCAGCTTGGGGGACACCGGTTCACCC. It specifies CASSLGDTGSP. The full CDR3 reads CASSLGDTGSPLHF. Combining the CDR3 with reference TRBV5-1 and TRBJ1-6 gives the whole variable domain KAGVTQTPRYLIKTRGQQVTLSCSPISGHRSVSWYQQTPGQGLQFLFEYFSETQRNKGNFPGRFSGRQFSNSRSEMNVSTLELGDSALYLCASSLGDTGSPLHFGNGTRLTVT.

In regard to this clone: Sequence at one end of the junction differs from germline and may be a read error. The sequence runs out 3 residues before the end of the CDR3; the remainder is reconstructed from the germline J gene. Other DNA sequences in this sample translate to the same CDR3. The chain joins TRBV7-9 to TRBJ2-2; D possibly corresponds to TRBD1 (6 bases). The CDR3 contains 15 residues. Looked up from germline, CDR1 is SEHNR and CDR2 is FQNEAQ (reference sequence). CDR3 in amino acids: CASSLADRLPGELFF. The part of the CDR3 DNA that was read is TGTGCCAGCAGCTTAGCCGACAGGCTCCCCGGTGAG.

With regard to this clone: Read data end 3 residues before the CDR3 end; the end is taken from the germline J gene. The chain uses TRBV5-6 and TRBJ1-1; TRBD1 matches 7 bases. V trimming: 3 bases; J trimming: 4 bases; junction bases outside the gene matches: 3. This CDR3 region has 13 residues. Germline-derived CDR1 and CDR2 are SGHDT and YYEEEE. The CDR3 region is CASSWGQTTEAFF. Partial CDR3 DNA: TGTGCCAGCAGCTGGGGACAGACCACTGAA.

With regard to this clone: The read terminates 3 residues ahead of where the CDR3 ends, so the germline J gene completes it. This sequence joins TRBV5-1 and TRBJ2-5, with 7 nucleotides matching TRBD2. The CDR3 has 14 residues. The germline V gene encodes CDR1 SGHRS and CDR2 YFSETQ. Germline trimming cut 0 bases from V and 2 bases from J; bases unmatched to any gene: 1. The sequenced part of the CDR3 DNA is TGCGCCAGCAGCTTGGGCGGGAGACAAGAGACC. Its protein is CASSLGGRQET. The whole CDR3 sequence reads CASSLGGRQETQYF. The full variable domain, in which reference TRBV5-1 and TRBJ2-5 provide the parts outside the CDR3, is KAGVTQTPRYLIKTRGQQVTLSCSPISGHRSVSWYQQTPGQGLQFLFEYFSETQRNKGNFPGRFSGRQFSNSRSEMNVSTLELGDSALYLCASSLGGRQETQYFGPGTRLLVL.

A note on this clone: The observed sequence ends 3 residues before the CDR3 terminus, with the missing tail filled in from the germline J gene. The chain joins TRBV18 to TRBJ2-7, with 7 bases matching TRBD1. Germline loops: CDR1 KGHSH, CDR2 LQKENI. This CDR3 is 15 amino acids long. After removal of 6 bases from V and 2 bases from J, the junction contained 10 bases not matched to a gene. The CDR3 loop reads CASSPFRDSAYEQYF. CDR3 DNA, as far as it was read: TGTGCCAGCTCCCCCTTCCGGGACAGCGCCTACGAG.

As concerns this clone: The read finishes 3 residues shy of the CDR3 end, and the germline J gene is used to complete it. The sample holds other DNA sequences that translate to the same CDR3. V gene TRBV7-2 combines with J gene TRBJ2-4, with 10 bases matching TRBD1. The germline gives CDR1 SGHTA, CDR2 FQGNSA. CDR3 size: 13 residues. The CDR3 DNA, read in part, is TGTGCCAGCAGCTTGGGACAGGGGTATGGT. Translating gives CASSLGQGYG. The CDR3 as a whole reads CASSLGQGYGQYF.

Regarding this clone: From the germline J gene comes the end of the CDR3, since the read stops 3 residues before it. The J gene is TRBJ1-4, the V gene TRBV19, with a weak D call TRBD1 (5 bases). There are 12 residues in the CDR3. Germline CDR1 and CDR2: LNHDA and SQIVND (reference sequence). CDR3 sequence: CASRGGANVLFF. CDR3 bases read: TGTGCCAGTAGAGGTGGGGCCAACGTA.

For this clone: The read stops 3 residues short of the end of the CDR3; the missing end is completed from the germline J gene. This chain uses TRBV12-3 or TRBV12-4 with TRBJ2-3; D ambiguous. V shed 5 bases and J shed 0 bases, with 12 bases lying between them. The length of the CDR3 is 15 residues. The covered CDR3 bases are TGTGCCAGCAGTAAGGAGACTTTCAGCACAGATACG. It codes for CASSKETFSTDT. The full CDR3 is CASSKETFSTDTQYF.

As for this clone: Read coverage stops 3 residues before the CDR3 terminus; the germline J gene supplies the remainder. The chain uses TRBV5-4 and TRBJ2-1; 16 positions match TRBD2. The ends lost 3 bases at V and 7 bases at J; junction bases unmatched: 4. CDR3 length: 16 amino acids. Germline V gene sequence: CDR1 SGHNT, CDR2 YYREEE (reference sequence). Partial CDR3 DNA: TGTGCCAGCAGCTCGGGGACTAGCGGGGGGGGGAATGAG. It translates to CASSSGTSGGGNE. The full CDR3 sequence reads CASSSGTSGGGNEQFF.

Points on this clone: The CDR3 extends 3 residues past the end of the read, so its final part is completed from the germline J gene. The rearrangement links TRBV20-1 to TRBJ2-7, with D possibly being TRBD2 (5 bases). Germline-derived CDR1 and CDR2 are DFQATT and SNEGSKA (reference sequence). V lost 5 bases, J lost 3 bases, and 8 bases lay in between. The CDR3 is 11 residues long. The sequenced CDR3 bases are TGCAGTGCTCCCAGCGGCTACGAG. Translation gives CSAPSGYE. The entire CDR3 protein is CSAPSGYEQYF.

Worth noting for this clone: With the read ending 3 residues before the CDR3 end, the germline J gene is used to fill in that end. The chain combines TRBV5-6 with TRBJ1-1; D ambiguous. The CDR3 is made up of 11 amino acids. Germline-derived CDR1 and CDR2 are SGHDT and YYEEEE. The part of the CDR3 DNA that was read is TGTGCCAGCAGCTTAGGGCAGGAA. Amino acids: CASSLGQE. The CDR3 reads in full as CASSLGQEAFF.

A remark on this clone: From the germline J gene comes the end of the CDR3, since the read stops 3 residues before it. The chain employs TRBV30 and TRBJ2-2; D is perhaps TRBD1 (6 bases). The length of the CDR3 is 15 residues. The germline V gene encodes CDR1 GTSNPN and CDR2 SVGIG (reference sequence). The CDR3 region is CAWSLFRQGNSPLFF. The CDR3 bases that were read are TGTGCCTGGAGTCTCTTTCGCCAGGGGAATTCACCG.